The 15 T cell receptor beta chains below were found in one sample sequenced in a study of beta chain features in type 1 diabetes. Findings of the study overall: Shorter TCRB CDR3s, moderately but significantly so, marked every one of the four CD4+ subsets in Type 1 diabetes patients.

These receptors' antigens are unknown. The authors reverse transcribed all of the isolated RNA, so sequencing captured expressed TCRB transcripts. The protocol was immunoSEQ multiplex PCR, while the TCRdb copy is restricted to in-frame clones and leaves out a portion. The profile shows some 280,000 clones, 14% of them singletons. Specimen: naive CD4+ T cells from blood. The receptors stem from a man younger than 40 with type 1 diabetes.

CDR3 in amino acids: CASSPVLSGFRNEQYF. DNA of the CDR3: TGTGCCAGTAGTCCAGTCCTATCAGGATTCCGGAACGAGCAGTACTTC. V is TRBV19 and J is TRBJ2-7; D gene unclear. The V and J ends lost 5 bases and 5 bases respectively, with 22 bases between them. This CDR3 has 16 amino acids. CDR1 is LNHDA, CDR2 SQIVND, per germline (reference sequence).

This clone was recorded a few times. The V gene is TRBV7-8, the J gene TRBJ2-1, with 12 nucleotides matching TRBD2. CDR3 size: 15 residues. The germline V gene encodes CDR1 SGHVS and CDR2 FQNEAQ. Trimming cost V 4 bases and J 6 bases; bases outside gene matches: 4. This chain's CDR3 is CASSSGLAGPNEQFF. CDR3 DNA sequence: TGTGCCAGCAGCTCGGGACTAGCGGGCCCCAATGAGCAGTTCTTC.

This clone was found a few times. V and J are TRBV5-1 and TRBJ2-7, with TRBD2 identical over 9 bases. V gave up 3 bases and J gave up 6 bases; unmatched junction bases: 7. The CDR3 extends over 14 amino acids. Germline CDR1 is SGHRS and CDR2 is YFSETQ. The DNA of the CDR3 is TGCGCCAGCAGCTGGACTAGCGTTGGCGGCGAGCAGTACTTC. The encoded protein is CASSWTSVGGEQYF.

The chain links TRBV10-3 to TRBJ2-7, with D possibly TRBD1 on 5 matching bases. The CDR3 contains 15 residues. Germline CDR1 is ENHRY and CDR2 is SYGVKD. V lost 1 base and J 1 base, leaving 11 bases between the germline ends. CDR3 in DNA: TGTGCCATCAGTGAGTTAAACCGACAGTCCTACGAGCAGTACTTC. This gives the protein CAISELNRQSYEQYF.

The sample holds a few counts of this clone. The chain joins TRBV30 to TRBJ1-1; 7 nucleotides align to TRBD1. The J segment lost 4 bases and the V segment lost 6 bases, leaving 8 bases of the junction unmatched. Germline values: CDR1 GTSNPN, CDR2 SVGIG (reference sequence). The CDR3 totals 13 residues. CDR3 nucleotide sequence: TGTGCCTGCAACAGGGGAGGAGGCACTGAAGCTTTCTTT. It encodes CACNRGGGTEAFF.

V gene TRBV4-2 combines with J gene TRBJ1-4; 9 positions agree with TRBD1. Trimming at V came to 3 bases and at J to 8 bases, leaving 7 bases not matched to a gene. The CDR3 length is 15 residues. Per germline, CDR1 LGHNA and CDR2 YNFKEQ. CDR3: CASSHRQGVEEKLFF. As DNA, the CDR3 is TGTGCCAGCAGCCACCGACAGGGGGTAGAAGAAAAACTGTTTTTT.

This clone has only a few counts. This chain joins TRBV11-2 and TRBJ1-5, with D possibly matching TRBD1 (6 bases). Germline loops: CDR1 SGHAT, CDR2 FQNNGV. This CDR3 has 17 amino acids. The V gene lost 3 bases and the J gene lost 0 bases, with 15 bases spanning the gap. The CDR3 region has the DNA TGTGCCAGCAGCTTCTCGGGAGGACAGAATAGCAATCAGCCCCAGCATTTT. It specifies CASSFSGGQNSNQPQHF.

The gene calls are TRBV12-5 and TRBJ2-3; no definite D call. The CDR3 runs 13 residues. Germline V gives CDR1 LGHNT, CDR2 FRNRAP. CDR3 sequence (DNA): TGTGCCTCGAGGCGGTGGGGCACAGATACGCAGTATTTT. This codes for CASRRWGTDTQYF.

This clone was counted a few times. This chain's CDR3 is CASSVVGGDGDEQFF. CDR3 nucleotide sequence: TGTGCCAGCAGCGTAGTGGGAGGGGATGGGGATGAGCAGTTCTTC. V usage is TRBV9 and J usage is TRBJ2-1; 7 bases agree with TRBD2. V dropped 0 bases and J dropped 8; count of bases not matched to a gene: 8. From germline, CDR1 is SGDLS and CDR2 YYNGEE. The CDR3 consists of 15 residues.

The chain joins TRBV9 to TRBJ1-1, with D perhaps TRBD1 (5 bases). The CDR3 totals 13 residues. Germline loops: CDR1 SGDLS, CDR2 YYNGEE. V lost 3 bases to trimming and J lost 5 bases, with 11 bases between them. The CDR3 region has the DNA TGTGCCAGCAGCGGCCCAGGGAGGACTGAAGCTTTCTTT. Amino acids: CASSGPGRTEAFF.

This clone occurred a few times. This chain connects TRBV5-1 to TRBJ1-5; tentatively, D is TRBD1 (6 bases). The CDR3 has 16 amino acids. CDR1 is SGHRS and CDR2 is YFSETQ in the germline V gene. Between the trimmed V and J ends, which lost 0 bases and 6 bases, there was a span of 16 bases. CDR3 sequence: CASSLEAGDRVQPQHF. The CDR3 DNA follows: TGCGCCAGCAGCTTGGAGGCAGGGGATAGGGTTCAGCCCCAGCATTTT.

The chain combines TRBV11-2 with TRBJ2-5, with TRBD2 identical over 13 bases. Germline-derived CDR1 and CDR2 are SGHAT and FQNNGV. J was trimmed by 4 bases and V by 5 bases; bases with no gene match: 7. The CDR3 is 16 amino acids. The CDR3 DNA follows: TGTGCCAGCAGCGGGACTAGCGGGATAGGTGGAGAGACCCAGTACTTC. It is translated as CASSGTSGIGGETQYF.

The rearrangement uses TRBV5-1 and TRBJ2-1; no clear D gene. The germline V gene encodes CDR1 SGHRS and CDR2 YFSETQ. This CDR3 spans 14 amino acids. Trimming shortened V by 0 bases and J by 6 bases, and 10 bases separated the two germline ends. CDR3 sequence: CASSLVDFINEQFF. The DNA for the CDR3 is TGCGCCAGCAGCTTGGTAGACTTTATCAATGAGCAGTTCTTC.

This clone was observed a handful of times. This chain links TRBV19 with TRBJ2-3, with TRBD1 matching over 7 bases. The CDR3 contains 16 residues. J was trimmed by 5 bases and V by 7 bases; bases with no gene match: 15. The germline V gene encodes CDR1 LNHDA and CDR2 SQIVND (reference sequence). CDR3: CASKGRQGKAQDTQYF. CDR3 nucleotides: TGTGCCAGTAAAGGACGACAGGGAAAGGCCCAAGATACGCAGTATTTT.

This chain uses TRBV7-3 with TRBJ1-5, with a possible D match to TRBD1 (5 bases). The V and J ends lost 5 bases and 1 base respectively, with 12 bases between them. Per the germline V gene, CDR1 is SGHTA and CDR2 is FQGTGA. This CDR3 contains 15 residues. The CDR3 protein is CASSAAGGSNQPQHF. In DNA form, the CDR3 reads TGTGCCAGCAGCGCCGCCGGGGGGAGCAATCAGCCCCAGCATTTT.